This T cell receptor (beta chain) came from a study of T cells in Graves' hyperthyroidism and ophthalmopathy (dated by TCRdb to between 2018 and 2021). Broadly, across the study: Peripheral blood samples were taken at initial diagnosis, before any treatment was given. To identify distinguishing TCR V-J signatures, a discovery cohort of 100 patients was used, comprising 43 with Graves' ophthalmopathy and around 57 with stable Graves' hyperthyroidism. An independent validation cohort of 18 to 20 hyperthyroidism patients and approximately 15 patients who later progressed to ophthalmopathy tested prospective prediction of ophthalmopathy. For training and testing, the 100 or so patients in the discovery cohort were randomly divided in a 7:3 ratio. In about 6 Graves' hyperthyroidism patients, the study also compared T-cell repertoires from thyroid tissue with T-cell repertoires from blood. Once sampling was done, hyperthyroidism patients were given methimazole at a starting dose of 30 mg daily, whereas ophthalmopathy patients were given high-dose intravenous methylprednisolone. According to the paper, TCR Vbeta CDR3 sequencing was carried out on 135 peripheral blood samples, which came from some 41 ophthalmopathy, around 74 hyperthyroidism and roughly 17 progressor patients. Study-level results and caveats: In validation, the model predicted progression to ophthalmopathy with 55% to 71% sensitivity and about 72% specificity, a median of 6.5 months before onset. Most expanded thyroid clonotypes (frequency above 0.001) were also detected in blood, a finding suggesting that blood repertoires may reflect thyroid immune responses. No statistical method was used to set the sample size in advance, and investigators knew the group allocation. In cross-validation, a model built on a 13 V-J signature told ophthalmopathy apart from stable hyperthyroidism with over 85% sensitivity and approximately 84% specificity, and in testing the same model reached 80%/75%.

TCR beta CDR3 regions were amplified from RNA transcripts. The first round of RT-PCR for the TCR CDR3 was performed with the HTBI primer set and the Qiagen OneStep RT-PCR kit. A second multiplex PCR round built the libraries, followed by size selection and purification. The libraries were sequenced on an Illumina HiSeq2000 using paired-end 100 bp reads. Concerning the study's data processing: SOAPnuke was used to process the raw data, throwing out any read that contained adapters or uncalled bases, had a mean Phred below 15, or lacked an exact constant-primer or identifier match. COPE v1.2.5 was used to merge high-quality paired reads, and clonotypes were defined as unique nucleotide sequences. MiTCR v1.1 was used to align the clonotypes against IMGT TRBV, TRBD and TRBJ reference segments. The analysis was restricted to V-J combinations with a frequency above 0.0001, which together covered roughly 99% of the repertoires. The TCS score was defined as the ratio of F50 (clonal expansion) to E x V (chaos), calculated using BLOSUM62-based TCRdist between CDR3 peptides within each V-J. Welch's t-statistics and random forest reduced fewer than 600 V-J features to 13, which were used in a naive Bayes classifier (R e1071). TCRdb trimmed the raw reads at Q25, called clones with MiXCR and kept productive beta chains. Entries that share a CDR3 protein sequence are merged under the most common genes and DNA. TCRdb, rather than the study authors, made the V and J calls. Across this sample there are hundreds of thousands of distinct CDR3 sequences, with around 20% seen only once. Roughly a third of the sample lies in the top ten.

V gives up 6 bases and J gives up 0 bases, and the segment between their germline ends measures 11 bases. The CDR3 measures 15 amino acids from cysteine to phenylalanine. The kept DNA is CDR3 alone, 45 bases in frame from the first base. CDR1 and CDR2, per the germline V gene, are WSHSY and SAAADI. In the case of this clonotype: Its target antigen remains unknown. Base qualities are not recorded, but no much larger clone differs from it by a single base.

Ophthalmopathy patients had moderately to severely active disease, Clinical Activity Score of at least 3, NOSPECS grade of at least 4, and duration under 3 months. Exclusion was applied to patients with uncontrolled infections, other autoimmune diseases, pregnancy or lactation. Clinical symptoms, serum thyroxine and TRAb, thyroid ultrasound, and orbital computed tomography formed the basis for the diagnoses. Ficoll-Paque density gradient centrifugation was used to isolate PBMCs from approximately 10 ml of fresh peripheral blood. Trizol reagent was used to extract total RNA, and RNA quality was then checked on an Agilent 2100 Bioanalyzer.

The source of this sequence is a man younger than 40 with Graves' ophthalmopathy. Sample: blood. The chain employs TRBV10-2 and TRBJ2-2, with TRBD2 as a weak D call on 6 bases. The CDR3 loop reads CASRPGLTNTGELFF. Here is the DNA: TGCGCCAGCAGACCCGGACTAACGAACACCGGGGAGCTGTTTTTT.